This T cell receptor (beta chain) was sequenced for a study of technical replicates of blood from a few donors. This CDR3 region has 18 residues. Losses at the gene ends were 4 bases for V and 0 bases for J; bases not matched to a gene: 9. The germline CDR1 and CDR2 sequences are LNHDA and SQIVND (reference sequence). Assay: immunoSEQ multiplex PCR; the TCRdb copy retains only in-frame clones and omits some. This sample has approximately 100,000 clones; approximately 95% occur once, and the top ten carry over 0.2%. This clonotype was obtained from a human donor in good health. Sequencing was carried out using T cells isolated from PBMCs. The rearrangement joins TRBV19 to TRBJ1-6, with 7 bases fitting TRBD1. As DNA, the CDR3 is TGTGCCAGTAGTAGACCTCCGGGACAGAGCTCCTATAATTCACCCCTCCACTTT. Amino acids: CASSRPPGQSSYNSPLHF.